Presented here are 10 T cell receptor beta chains from one specimen sequenced in a study of blood T cell repertoires in COVID-19. This table comes from immunoSEQ multiplex PCR, and its TCRdb copy is limited to in-frame clones, with some not included. The sample has about 230,000 clones; more than 75% are singletons. The specimen sequenced was peripheral blood. The receptors were sampled from a man between 50 and 59 years old with COVID-19, enrolled during active disease.

The chain carries TRBV6-2 or TRBV6-3 and TRBJ2-7, with 8 positions matching TRBD1. Germline V CDR1 and CDR2: MNHEY, SVGEGT. With V trimmed by 0 bases and J by 6 bases, 10 bases remained unmatched. This CDR3 comprises 16 residues. The CDR3 region is CASSYSRSRGLGEQYF. Written as DNA, the CDR3 is TGTGCCAGCAGTTACTCGAGGTCCAGGGGGCTTGGCGAGCAGTACTTC.

The genes are TRBV11-2 and TRBJ1-6; TRBD1 might be the D (6 bases). V was shortened by 0 bases and J by 6 bases, with 21 bases between the two germline ends. This CDR3 contains 19 residues. Germline CDR1 and CDR2: SGHAT and FQNNGV. The CDR3 sequence is CASSLDQASGQGFNSPLHF. The CDR3 DNA follows: TGTGCCAGCAGCTTAGACCAGGCCAGTGGGCAGGGGTTTAATTCACCCCTCCACTTT.

Here the CDR3 DNA reads TGTGCCAGCAGTTTGCGACAGGGTGGGCCCCAGCATTTT. Its translation: CASSLRQGGPQHF. This sequence joins TRBV12-3 or TRBV12-4 and TRBJ1-5; 7 bases agree with TRBD1. The CDR3 spans 13 residues. V gave up 3 bases and J gave up 9 bases; unmatched junction bases: 5.

J is TRBJ1-5 and V is TRBV3-1 (or the pseudogene TRBV3-2), with 8 positions matching TRBD1. Germline trimming cut 4 bases from V and 6 bases from J; bases unmatched to any gene: 5. The CDR3 length is 14 residues. Germline V gene sequence: CDR1 LGHDT, CDR2 YNNKEL (reference sequence). The CDR3, as DNA: TGTGCCAGCAGCCTGCAGGGGGCTGGTCAGCCCCAGCATTTT. Its translation is CASSLQGAGQPQHF.

This clone was detected a few times. This chain connects TRBV5-6 to TRBJ2-3; 9 bases match TRBD2. V shed 5 bases and J 0 bases; nucleotides not matched to a gene: 1. The CDR3 covers 14 residues. Germline assignment: CDR1 SGHDT and CDR2 YYEEEE. The CDR3 sequence is CASSGLASTDTQYF. The CDR3 DNA follows: TGTGCCAGCAGTGGACTAGCGAGCACAGATACGCAGTATTTT.

The CDR3 loop is CASSAEAGGTTDTQYF. CDR3 DNA sequence: TGTGCCAGCAGCGCGGAAGCGGGAGGAACCACAGATACGCAGTATTTT. This rearrangement joins TRBV9 to TRBJ2-3; 9 bases match TRBD2. This CDR3 has 16 residues. Germline V gene lookup returns CDR1 SGDLS and CDR2 YYNGEE. V lost 3 bases, J lost 2 bases, and 7 bases stayed unmatched.

This chain links TRBV5-1 with TRBJ2-2; 13 bases are a match to TRBD2. The CDR3 covers 16 residues. V was clipped by 1 base and J by 10 bases; unmatched bases: 7. Per the germline V gene, CDR1 is SGHRS and CDR2 is YFSETQ. The CDR3 nucleotides read TGCGCCAGCAGCTTGACTAGCGGGAGGGCCAATGTGGAGCTGTTTTTT. Encoded protein: CASSLTSGRANVELFF.

The chain employs TRBV19 and TRBJ1-2; D not resolved. The CDR3 consists of 15 residues. The germline gives CDR1 LNHDA, CDR2 SQIVND (reference sequence). Trimming pared 4 bases from V and 4 bases from J, leaving 16 bases between. In nucleotides, the CDR3 is TGTGCCAGTAGTACCCATACGGTAGAGCGCTATGGCTACACCTTC. Translated, it gives CASSTHTVERYGYTF.

CDR3 DNA sequence: TGTGCCAGCAGCTTAGCGCTGGCGGGGCGGAACACCGGGGAGCTGTTTTTT. This translates into CASSLALAGRNTGELFF. The chain is built from TRBV7-9 and TRBJ2-2, with a possible D match to TRBD2 (6 bases). Between the trimmed V and J ends, which lost 0 bases and 1 base, there was a span of 12 bases. The germline CDR1 and CDR2 sequences are SEHNR and FQNEAQ (reference sequence). This CDR3 is built from 17 residues.

The chain is built from TRBV5-5 and TRBJ2-7; 10 positions match TRBD1. CDR1 and CDR2 (germline): SGHKS, YYEKEE (reference sequence). The J segment lost 2 bases and the V segment lost 3 bases, leaving 5 bases of the junction unmatched. The CDR3 loop spans 15 amino acids. The CDR3 DNA is TGTGCCAGCAGCTCACCGGGACAGGGGACCTACGAGCAGTACTTC. Its translation: CASSSPGQGTYEQYF.